Presented here are 11 T cell receptor beta chains from one specimen sequenced in a study of T cells in Graves' hyperthyroidism and ophthalmopathy. What was amplified from RNA transcripts were TCR beta CDR3 regions. The study used the HTBI primer set for a first-round RT-PCR of the TCR CDR3. TCRdb reprocessed the multiplex PCR reads with MiXCR, giving one entry per CDR3 protein. The table shows roughly 700,000 distinct CDR3 sequences, with 15% to 20% occurring only once. The source material was blood. The source is a man aged 45-65 years with Graves' hyperthyroidism.

This clonotype was seen ten or more times. This sequence joins TRBV12-3 or TRBV12-4 and TRBJ1-5; 8 bases are shared with TRBD1. The CDR3 sequence is 12 residues long. J gave up 6 bases and V 8 bases, and 3 bases lay outside the gene matches. The CDR3 region has the DNA TGTGCCAGCCAAGACAGGGGTCAGCCCCAGCATTTT. As protein: CASQDRGQPQHF.

This clonotype was seen more than once but under ten times. This may come from a read error, since a much larger clone is one base off. This sequence joins TRBV28 and TRBJ2-1; 15 positions agree with TRBD2. In germline, CDR1 is MDHEN, CDR2 SYDVKM. This CDR3 is built from 17 residues. In DNA form, the CDR3 reads TGTGCCAGCAGTTCGGGACTAGCGGGAGGCCGTTACAATGAGCAGCTCTTC. Protein product: CASSSGLAGGRYNEQLF.

This clonotype was picked up many times. The genes are TRBV10-3 and TRBJ1-5; D is unclear. From germline, CDR1 is ENHRY and CDR2 SYGVKD. The V and J ends lost 0 bases and 1 base respectively, with 10 bases between them. The CDR3 consists of 16 residues. The CDR3 here is CAISESPRESNQPQHF. In DNA form, the CDR3 reads TGTGCCATCAGTGAGTCTCCCCGGGAGAGCAATCAGCCCCAGCATTTT.

This clonotype was seen at least ten times. This chain connects TRBV12-3 or TRBV12-4 to TRBJ2-6; TRBD1 is a possible D gene (5 bases). V was cut by 6 bases and J by 0 bases, with 9 bases left in between. This CDR3 has 15 amino acids. This CDR3 reads CASRARASGANVLTF. DNA for the CDR3: TGTGCCAGCAGAGCCAGGGCCTCTGGGGCCAACGTCCTGACTTTC.

This clonotype was seen more than once but under ten times. The chain joins TRBV18 to TRBJ1-1; D is undetermined. The CDR3 spans 13 residues. The V end was cut by 1 base, the J end by 3 bases, with 6 bases between. CDR1 and CDR2 (germline): KGHSH, LQKENI. CDR3 coding DNA: TGTGCCAGCTCACCACATAGCTACACTGAAGCTTTCTTT. Translated: CASSPHSYTEAFF.

The V and J genes are TRBV6-5 and TRBJ2-1; 12 bases agree with TRBD2. The CDR3 is 14 amino acids. J was trimmed by 9 bases and V by 2 bases; bases with no gene match: 2. CDR1 is MNHEY, CDR2 SVGAGI, per germline. The CDR3 reads CASSYTGLAGEQFF. The DNA of the CDR3 is TGTGCCAGCAGTTACACGGGACTAGCGGGTGAGCAGTTCTTC.

The genes are TRBV20-1 and TRBJ2-7; possibly TRBD1 or TRBD2 for D (5 bases each). CDR1 and CDR2 from the germline V gene are DFQATT and SNEGSKA (reference sequence). CDR3 length: 13 amino acids. V lost 7 bases, J lost 5 bases, and 18 bases lay in between. CDR3 loop: CSVLATVSNEQYF. The CDR3, as DNA: TGCAGTGTTTTAGCGACAGTAAGCAACGAGCAGTACTTC.

A few counts support this clonotype. The chain combines TRBV7-9 with TRBJ1-2; unclear D gene. Trimming removed 5 bases from V and 4 bases from J, with 8 bases in between. The length of the CDR3 is 12 residues. The germline CDR1 and CDR2 sequences are SEHNR and FQNEAQ (reference sequence). The CDR3 DNA reads as TGTGCCAGCAGCCCGGAAGCCTATGGCTACACCTTC. Its protein is CASSPEAYGYTF.

At least ten counts were recorded for this clonotype. The chain recombines TRBV11-2 with TRBJ2-1; 14 nucleotides line up with TRBD2. Germline trimming cut 5 bases from V and 3 bases from J; bases unmatched to any gene: 21. CDR3 length: 22 residues. Germline V lookup: CDR1 SGHAT, CDR2 FQNNGV. The CDR3 nucleotides are TGTGCCAGCAGCCTATACTGGTACCGCGGCGGGACTAGCGGGAGTGGCTACAATGAGCAGTTCTTC. Its translation is CASSLYWYRGGTSGSGYNEQFF.

This clonotype was observed a handful of times. V gene TRBV28 combines with J gene TRBJ2-7; perhaps TRBD1 as D (5 bases). The germline V gene encodes CDR1 MDHEN and CDR2 SYDVKM. This CDR3 region has 17 residues. V lost 7 bases, J lost 5 bases, and 27 bases lay in between. CDR3 loop: CASTIPGWQGVLNEQYF. The CDR3 coding sequence is TGTGCCAGCACCATCCCAGGGTGGCAGGGCGTTTTGAACGAGCAGTACTTC.

This clonotype has only a few counts. The chain's CDR3 is CAWEDSPIDDEQFF. CDR3 nucleotide sequence: TGTGCCTGGGAGGACAGCCCGATAGACGATGAGCAGTTCTTC. The chain combines TRBV30 with TRBJ2-1; tentatively, D is TRBD1 (6 bases). Germline CDR1 reads GTSNPN; CDR2 reads SVGIG (reference sequence). The CDR3 has 14 amino acids. V was trimmed by 5 bases and J by 8 bases, leaving 19 bases between them.